The rows below give T cell receptor beta chains drawn from one sample of a study of naive and memory T cell subsets. TCRdb ran MiXCR on the 5' RACE reads and lists one entry per CDR3 protein. This table has 45,000 to 55,000 distinct CDR3 sequences, about 4.5% appearing once. These receptors were obtained from a female donor in good health. Both conserved end residues are part of each CDR3. D genes are given only for firm matches. For some rows the clone size is stated as once, few or many, or as a class when expanded; others skip it.

many,15,TRBD1,TRBV29-1,TRBJ2-7,TGCAGCGTCGAGGTCCAGGACAGGGGGCTCGGCGAGCAGTACTTC,CSVEVQDRGLGEQYF
medium-sized,16,.,TRBV7-2,TRBJ1-6,TGTGCCAGCAGCTTATCCGGTCGGTTTCCTAATTCACCCCTCCACTTT,CASSLSGRFPNSPLHF
many,14,TRBD1,TRBV2,TRBJ1-2,TGTGCCAGCAGACCCCCTGGACAGGGGGTAGGCTACACCTTC,CASRPPGQGVGYTF
many,15,TRBD2,TRBV20-1,TRBJ2-7,TGCAGTGCTAGAGCCGGGACTAGTCCTAACTACGAGCAGTACTTC,CSARAGTSPNYEQYF
many,16,.,TRBV7-9,TRBJ2-2,TGTGCCAGCAGTTTGCCTGAACCGGTGAGGACCGGGGAGCTGTTTTTT,CASSLPEPVRTGELFF
many,14,.,TRBV2,TRBJ2-7,TGTGCCAGCAGTGTAGCGGTCACGTCCTACGAGCAGTACTTC,CASSVAVTSYEQYF
many,14,.,TRBV27,TRBJ2-5,TGTGCCAGCAGTACCGGGACTTTCCAAGAGACCCAGTACTTC,CASSTGTFQETQYF
.,19,.,TRBV20-1,TRBJ1-6,TGCAGTGCTAGAGGGGGACGAGAGAGGGGCCCCGGGAGAAATTCACCCCTCCACTTT,CSARGGRERGPGRNSPLHF
many,18,TRBD2,TRBV4-3,TRBJ2-5,TGCGCCAGCAGCCAAAATACCCCCCGGTCTAGCGGTAAAGAGACCCAGTACTTC,CASSQNTPRSSGKETQYF
many,11,.,TRBV29-1,TRBJ2-1,TGCAGCGTTGTCCTGTACAATGAGCAGTTCTTC,CSVVLYNEQFF
many,13,.,TRBV27,TRBJ2-7,TGTGCCAGCAGTTTATCCTCAGGGCACGAGCAGTACTTC,CASSLSSGHEQYF
many,13,.,TRBV4-1,TRBJ1-4,TGCGCCAGCACTGTTGGGGAATCCGAAAAACTGTTTTTT,CASTVGESEKLFF
many,13,TRBD1,TRBV5-6,TRBJ2-3,TGTGCCAGCAGCTCACGGACAGGCGATACGCAGTATTTT,CASSSRTGDTQYF
many,12,.,TRBV7-2,TRBJ2-3,TGTGCCAGCAGCCAAAGCACAGATACGCAGTATTTT,CASSQSTDTQYF
few,14,.,TRBV20-1,TRBJ2-7,TGCAGTGCTAGACAGGGAAACGGCATTCCGGAGCAGTACTTC,CSARQGNGIPEQYF